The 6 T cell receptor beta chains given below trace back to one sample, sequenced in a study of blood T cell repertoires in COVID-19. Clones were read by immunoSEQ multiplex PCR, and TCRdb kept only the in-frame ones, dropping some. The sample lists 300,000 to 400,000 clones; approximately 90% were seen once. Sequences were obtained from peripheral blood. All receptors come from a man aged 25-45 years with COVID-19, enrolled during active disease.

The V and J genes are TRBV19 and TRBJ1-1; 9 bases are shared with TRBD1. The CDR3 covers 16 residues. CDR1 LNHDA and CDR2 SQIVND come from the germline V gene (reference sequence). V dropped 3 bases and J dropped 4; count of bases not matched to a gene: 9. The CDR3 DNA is TGTGCCAGTAGTATTGGGTACAGGGGGCTGACCACTGAAGCTTTCTTT. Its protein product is CASSIGYRGLTTEAFF.

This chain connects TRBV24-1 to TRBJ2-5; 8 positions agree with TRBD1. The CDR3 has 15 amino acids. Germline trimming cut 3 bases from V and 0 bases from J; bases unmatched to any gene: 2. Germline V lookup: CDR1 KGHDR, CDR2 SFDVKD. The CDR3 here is CATSDRTGYQETQYF. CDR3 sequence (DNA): TGTGCCACCAGTGATCGGACAGGGTACCAAGAGACCCAGTACTTC.

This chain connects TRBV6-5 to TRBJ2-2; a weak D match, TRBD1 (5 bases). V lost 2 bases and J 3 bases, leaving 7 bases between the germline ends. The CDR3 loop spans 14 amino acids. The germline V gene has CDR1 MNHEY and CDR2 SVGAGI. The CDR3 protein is CASSYRQYTGELFF. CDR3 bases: TGTGCCAGCAGTTACAGACAGTACACCGGGGAGCTGTTTTTT.

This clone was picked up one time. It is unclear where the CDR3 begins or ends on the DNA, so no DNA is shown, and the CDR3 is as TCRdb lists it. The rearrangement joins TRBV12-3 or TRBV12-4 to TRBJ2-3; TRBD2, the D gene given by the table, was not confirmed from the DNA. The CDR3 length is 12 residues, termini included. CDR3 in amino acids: CASSSSLDTQYF.

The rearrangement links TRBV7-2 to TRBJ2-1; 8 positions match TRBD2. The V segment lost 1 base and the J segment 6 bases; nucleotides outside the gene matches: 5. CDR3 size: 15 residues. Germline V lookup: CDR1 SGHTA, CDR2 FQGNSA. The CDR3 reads CASSLVVSGANEQFF. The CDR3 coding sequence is TGTGCCAGCAGCTTAGTGGTTAGCGGGGCCAATGAGCAGTTCTTC.

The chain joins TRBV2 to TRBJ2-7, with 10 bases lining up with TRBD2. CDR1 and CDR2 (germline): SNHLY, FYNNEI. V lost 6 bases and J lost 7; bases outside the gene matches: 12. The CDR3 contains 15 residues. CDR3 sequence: CASSGSGGASLEQYF. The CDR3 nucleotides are TGTGCCAGCAGCGGCAGCGGGGGGGCCTCTCTGGAGCAGTACTTC.